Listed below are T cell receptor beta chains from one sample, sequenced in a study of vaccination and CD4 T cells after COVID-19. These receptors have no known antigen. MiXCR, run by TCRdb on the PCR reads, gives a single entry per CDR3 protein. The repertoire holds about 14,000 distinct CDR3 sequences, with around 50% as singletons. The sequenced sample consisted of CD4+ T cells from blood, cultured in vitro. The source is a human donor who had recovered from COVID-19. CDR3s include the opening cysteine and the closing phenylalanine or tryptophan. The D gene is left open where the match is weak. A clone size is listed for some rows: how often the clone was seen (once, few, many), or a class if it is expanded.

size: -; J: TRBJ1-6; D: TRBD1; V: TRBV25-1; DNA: TGTGCCAGCAGTGAGGGACAGGGAATAATTCCCCTCCACTTT; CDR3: CASSEGQGIIPLHF
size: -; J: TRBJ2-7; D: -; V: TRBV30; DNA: TGTGCCTGGAGTGCGTTATTACGAACCTACGAGCAGTACTTC; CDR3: CAWSALLRTYEQYF
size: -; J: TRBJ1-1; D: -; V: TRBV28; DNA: TGTGCCAGCAGCCCCTTAATGGTTGAAGCTTTCTTT; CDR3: CASSPLMVEAFF
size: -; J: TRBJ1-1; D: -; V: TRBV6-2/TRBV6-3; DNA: TGTGCCAGCAGTTACTCGTACCGGACGGCGAACACTGAAGCTTTCTTT; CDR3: CASSYSYRTANTEAFF
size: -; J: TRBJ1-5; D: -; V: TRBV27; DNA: TGTGCCAGCAGTTTACGTACCAGGGAACCGTTGGGGTCCCTTAGCAATCAGCCCCAGCATTTT; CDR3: CASSLRTREPLGSLSNQPQHF
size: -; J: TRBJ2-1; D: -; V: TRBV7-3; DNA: TGTGCCAGCAGCTTGGGGCTAGCACCCTACAATGAGCAGTTCTTC; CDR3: CASSLGLAPYNEQFF
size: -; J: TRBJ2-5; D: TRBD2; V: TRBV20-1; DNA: TGCAGTGCTAAGCTTGGGACAGCGGTCGGCGCGGGGCTAGCGGGAGGGCCTATGAAGGAGACCCAGTACTTC; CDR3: CSAKLGTAVGAGLAGGPMKETQYF
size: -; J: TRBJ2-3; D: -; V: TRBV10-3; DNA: TGTGCCATCAGTGGGGGCCAGGGGAGCACAGATACGCAGTATTTT; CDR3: CAISGGQGSTDTQYF
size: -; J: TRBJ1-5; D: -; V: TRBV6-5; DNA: TGTGCCAGCAGTTACTCACACTCTAGCAATCAGCCCCAGCATTTT; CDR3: CASSYSHSSNQPQHF
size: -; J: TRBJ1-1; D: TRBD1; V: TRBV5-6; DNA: TGTGCCAGCAGCTCGGGACAGGTGAACACTGAAGCTTTCTTT; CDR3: CASSSGQVNTEAFF
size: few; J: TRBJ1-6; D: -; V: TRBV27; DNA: TGTGCCAGCCGCGACCGAGGGGGTTATAATTCACCCCTCCACTTT; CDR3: CASRDRGGYNSPLHF
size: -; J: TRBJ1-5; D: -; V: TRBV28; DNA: TGTGCCAGCAAAGAATTGAGCAATCAGCCCCAGCATTTT; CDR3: CASKELSNQPQHF
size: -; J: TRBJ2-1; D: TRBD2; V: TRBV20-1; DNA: TGCAGTGCTAGTCGTCAAAGCGGGACTAGCGGATACAATGAGCAGTTCTTC; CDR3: CSASRQSGTSGYNEQFF
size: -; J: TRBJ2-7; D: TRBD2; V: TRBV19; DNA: TGTGCCACAACTACTAGCGGGAGATCATACGAGCAGTACTTC; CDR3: CATTTSGRSYEQYF
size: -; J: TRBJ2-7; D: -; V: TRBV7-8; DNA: TGTGCCAGCCGCAACAGTAGAGGGCATGCCTACGAGCAGTACTTC; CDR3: CASRNSRGHAYEQYF
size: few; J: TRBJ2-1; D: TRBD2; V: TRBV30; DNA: TGTGCCTGGAGTGTAATGAAGGTTACTAGCGGGGACTACAATGAGCAGTTCTTC; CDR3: CAWSVMKVTSGDYNEQFF
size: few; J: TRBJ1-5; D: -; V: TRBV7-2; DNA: TGTGCCAGCAGCTTAGGGGTTAGCAATCAGCCCCAGCATTTT; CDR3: CASSLGVSNQPQHF
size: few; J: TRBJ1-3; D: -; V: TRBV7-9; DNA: TGTGCCAGCAGCTTAGCCGGACTCGGAAACACCATATATTTT; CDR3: CASSLAGLGNTIYF
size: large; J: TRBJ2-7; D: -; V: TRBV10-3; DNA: TGTGCCATCAGTGAAGGGAACTCCTACGAGCAGTACTTC; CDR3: CAISEGNSYEQYF
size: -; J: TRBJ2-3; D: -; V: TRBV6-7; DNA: TGTGCCAGCAGCTACGCCGGAGGAGATACGCAGTATTTT; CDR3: CASSYAGGDTQYF
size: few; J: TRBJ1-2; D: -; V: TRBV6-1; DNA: TGTGCCAGCAGACAGGCCAAACTCTATGGCTACACCTTC; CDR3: CASRQAKLYGYTF
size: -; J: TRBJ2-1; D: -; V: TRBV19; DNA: TGTGCCAGTAGTTTGCGGCAGGGTGGCGATGAGCAGTTCTTC; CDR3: CASSLRQGGDEQFF
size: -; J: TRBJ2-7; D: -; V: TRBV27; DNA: TGCACACTGGTGGAAAGTACCTACGAGCAGTACTTC; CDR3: CTLVESTYEQYF